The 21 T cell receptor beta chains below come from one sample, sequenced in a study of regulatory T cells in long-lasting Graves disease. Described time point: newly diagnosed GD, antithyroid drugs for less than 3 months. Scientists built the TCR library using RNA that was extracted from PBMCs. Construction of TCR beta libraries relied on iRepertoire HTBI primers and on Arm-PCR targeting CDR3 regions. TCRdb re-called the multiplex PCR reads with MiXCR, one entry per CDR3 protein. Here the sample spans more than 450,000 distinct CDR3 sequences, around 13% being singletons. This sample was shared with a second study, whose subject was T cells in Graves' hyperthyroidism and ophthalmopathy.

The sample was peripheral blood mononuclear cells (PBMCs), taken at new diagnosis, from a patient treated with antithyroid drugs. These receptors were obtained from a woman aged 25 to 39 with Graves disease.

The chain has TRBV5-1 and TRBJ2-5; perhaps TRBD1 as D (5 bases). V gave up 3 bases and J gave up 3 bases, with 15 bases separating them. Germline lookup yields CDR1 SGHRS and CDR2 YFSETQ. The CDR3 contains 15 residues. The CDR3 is CASSSIRGFKETQYF. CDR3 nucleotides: TGCGCCAGCAGCTCTATAAGGGGATTCAAAGAGACCCAGTACTTC.

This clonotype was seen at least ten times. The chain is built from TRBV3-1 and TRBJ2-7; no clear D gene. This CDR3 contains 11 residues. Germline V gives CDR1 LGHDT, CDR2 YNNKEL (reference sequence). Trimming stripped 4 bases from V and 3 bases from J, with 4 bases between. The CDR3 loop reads CASSRGYEQYF. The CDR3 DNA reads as TGTGCCAGCAGCCGAGGCTACGAGCAGTACTTC.

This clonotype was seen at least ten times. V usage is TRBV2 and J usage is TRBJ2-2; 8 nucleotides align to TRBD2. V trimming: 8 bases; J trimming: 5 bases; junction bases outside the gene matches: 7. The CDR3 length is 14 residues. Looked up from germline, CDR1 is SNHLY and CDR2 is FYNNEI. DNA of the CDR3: TGTGCCAGCCAAACGGGAGGGCGAACCGGGGAGCTGTTTTTT. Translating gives CASQTGGRTGELFF. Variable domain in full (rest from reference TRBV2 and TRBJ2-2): EPEVTQTPSHQVTQMGQEVILRCVPISNHLYFYWYRQILGQKVEFLVSFYNNEISEKSEIFDDQFSVERPDGSNFTLKIRSTKLEDSAMYFCASQTGGRTGELFFGEGSRLTVL.

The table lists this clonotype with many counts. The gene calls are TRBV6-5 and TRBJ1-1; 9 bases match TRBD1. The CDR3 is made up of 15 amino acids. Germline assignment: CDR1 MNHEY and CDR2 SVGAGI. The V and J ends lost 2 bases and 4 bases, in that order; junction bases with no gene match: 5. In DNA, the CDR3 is TGTGCCAGCAGTTACATAGGGACAGGGAGCACTGAAGCTTTCTTT. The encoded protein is CASSYIGTGSTEAFF.

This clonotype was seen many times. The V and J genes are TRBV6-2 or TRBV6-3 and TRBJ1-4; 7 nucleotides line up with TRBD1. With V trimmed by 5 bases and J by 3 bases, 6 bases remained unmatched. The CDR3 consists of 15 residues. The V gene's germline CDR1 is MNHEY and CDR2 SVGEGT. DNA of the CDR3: TGTGCCAGCAGTGGGGGGACAGTCGCTAATGAAAAACTGTTTTTT. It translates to CASSGGTVANEKLFF.

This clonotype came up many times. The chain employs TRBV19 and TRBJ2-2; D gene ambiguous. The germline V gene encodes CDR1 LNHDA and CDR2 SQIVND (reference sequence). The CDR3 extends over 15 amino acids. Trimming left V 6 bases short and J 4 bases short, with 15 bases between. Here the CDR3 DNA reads TGTGCCAGTAGCGCCACCCCCGGCTTCACCGGGGAGCTGTTTTTT. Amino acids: CASSATPGFTGELFF. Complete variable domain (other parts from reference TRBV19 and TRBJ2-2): DGGITQSPKYLFRKEGQNVTLSCEQNLNHDAMYWYRQDPGQGLRLIYYSQIVNDFQKGDIAEGYSVSREKKESFPLTVTSAQKNPTAFYLCASSATPGFTGELFFGEGSRLTVL.

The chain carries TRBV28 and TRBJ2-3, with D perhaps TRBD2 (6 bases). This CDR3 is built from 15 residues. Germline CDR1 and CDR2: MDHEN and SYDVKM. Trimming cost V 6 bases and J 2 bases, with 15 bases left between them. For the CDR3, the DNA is TGTGCCAGCAGCGAAGGAGGGCCGGACACAGATACGCAGTATTTT. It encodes CASSEGGPDTDTQYF.

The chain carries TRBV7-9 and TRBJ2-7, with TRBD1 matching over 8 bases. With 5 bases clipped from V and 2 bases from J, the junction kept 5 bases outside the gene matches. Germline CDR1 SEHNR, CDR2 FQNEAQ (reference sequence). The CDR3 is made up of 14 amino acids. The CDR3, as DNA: TGTGCCAGCAGCGGGGAGGACAGGGCCTACGAGCAGTACTTC. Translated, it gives CASSGEDRAYEQYF. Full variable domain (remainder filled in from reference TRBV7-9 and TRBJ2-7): DTGVSQNPRHKITKRGQNVTFRCDPISEHNRLYWYRQTLGQGPEFLTYFQNEAQLEKSRLLSDRFSAERPKGSFSTLEIQRTEQGDSAMYLCASSGEDRAYEQYFGPGTRLTVT.

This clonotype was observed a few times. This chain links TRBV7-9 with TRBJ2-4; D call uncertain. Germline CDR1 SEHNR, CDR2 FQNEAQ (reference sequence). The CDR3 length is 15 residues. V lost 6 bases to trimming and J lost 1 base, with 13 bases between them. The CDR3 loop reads CASSSMAGAKNIQYF. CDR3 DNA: TGTGCCAGCAGTTCGATGGCCGGTGCCAAAAACATTCAGTACTTC.

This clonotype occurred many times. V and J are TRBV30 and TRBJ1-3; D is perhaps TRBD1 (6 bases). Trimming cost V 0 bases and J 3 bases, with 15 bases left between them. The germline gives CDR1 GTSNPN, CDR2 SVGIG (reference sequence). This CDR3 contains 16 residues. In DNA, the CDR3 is TGTGCCTGGAGTGTCCCCCAGAGGGGGAATGGAAACACCATATATTTT. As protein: CAWSVPQRGNGNTIYF.

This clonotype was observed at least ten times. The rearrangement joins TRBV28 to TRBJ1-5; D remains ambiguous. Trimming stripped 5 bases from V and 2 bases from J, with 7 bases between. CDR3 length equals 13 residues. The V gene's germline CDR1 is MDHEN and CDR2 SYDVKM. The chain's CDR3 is CASSQGRNQPQHF. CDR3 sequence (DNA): TGTGCCAGCAGTCAAGGTCGCAATCAGCCCCAGCATTTT.

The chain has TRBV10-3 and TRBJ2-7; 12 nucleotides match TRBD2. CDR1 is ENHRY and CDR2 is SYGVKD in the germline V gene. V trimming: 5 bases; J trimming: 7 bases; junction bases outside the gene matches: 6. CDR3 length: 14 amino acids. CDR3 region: CAISPSGRAREQYF. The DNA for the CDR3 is TGTGCCATCAGTCCTAGCGGGAGGGCGAGGGAGCAGTACTTC.

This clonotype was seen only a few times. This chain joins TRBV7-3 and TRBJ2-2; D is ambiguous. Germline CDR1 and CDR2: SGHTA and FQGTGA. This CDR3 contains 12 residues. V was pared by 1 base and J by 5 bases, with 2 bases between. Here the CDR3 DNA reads TGTGCCAGCAGCTTAAAAACCGGGGAGCTGTTTTTT. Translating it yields CASSLKTGELFF.

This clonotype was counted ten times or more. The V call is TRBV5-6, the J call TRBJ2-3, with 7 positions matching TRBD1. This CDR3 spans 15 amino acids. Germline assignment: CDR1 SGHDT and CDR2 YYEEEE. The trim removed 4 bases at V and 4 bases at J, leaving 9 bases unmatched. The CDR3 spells CASSPGTAVADTQYF. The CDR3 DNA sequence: TGTGCCAGCAGCCCCGGGACAGCTGTGGCAGATACGCAGTATTTT.

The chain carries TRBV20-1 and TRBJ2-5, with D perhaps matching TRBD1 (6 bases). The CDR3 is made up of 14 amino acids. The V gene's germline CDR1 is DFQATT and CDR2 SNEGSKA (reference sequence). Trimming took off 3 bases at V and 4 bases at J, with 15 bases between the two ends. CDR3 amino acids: CSASFQGSGETQYF. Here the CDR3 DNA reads TGCAGTGCTAGTTTCCAGGGGTCGGGAGAGACCCAGTACTTC.

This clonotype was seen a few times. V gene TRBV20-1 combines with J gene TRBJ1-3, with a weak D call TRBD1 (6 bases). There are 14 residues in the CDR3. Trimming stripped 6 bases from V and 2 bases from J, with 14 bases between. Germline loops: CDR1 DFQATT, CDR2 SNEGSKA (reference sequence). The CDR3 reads CSASTGYAGNTIYF. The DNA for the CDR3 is TGCAGTGCGAGCACAGGGTATGCTGGAAACACCATATATTTT.

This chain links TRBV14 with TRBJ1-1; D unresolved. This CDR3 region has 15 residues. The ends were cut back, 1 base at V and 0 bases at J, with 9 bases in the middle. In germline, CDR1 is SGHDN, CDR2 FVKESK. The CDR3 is CASSQGGSVNTEAFF. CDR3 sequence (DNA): TGTGCCAGCAGCCAAGGTGGGTCAGTGAACACTGAAGCTTTCTTT.

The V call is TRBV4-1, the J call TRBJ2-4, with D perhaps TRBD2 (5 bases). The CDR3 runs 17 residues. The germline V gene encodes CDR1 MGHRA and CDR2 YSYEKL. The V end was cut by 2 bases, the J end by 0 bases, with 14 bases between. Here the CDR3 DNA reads TGCGCCAGCAGCCAACCTACTAGGGCCACAGCCAAAAACATTCAGTACTTC. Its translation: CASSQPTRATAKNIQYF.

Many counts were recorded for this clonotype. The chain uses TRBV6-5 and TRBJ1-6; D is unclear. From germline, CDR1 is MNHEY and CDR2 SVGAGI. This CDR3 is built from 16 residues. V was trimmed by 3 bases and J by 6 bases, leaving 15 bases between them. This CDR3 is CASSYSYPGSNSPLHF. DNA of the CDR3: TGTGCCAGCAGTTATTCGTATCCAGGTTCTAATTCACCCCTCCACTTT.

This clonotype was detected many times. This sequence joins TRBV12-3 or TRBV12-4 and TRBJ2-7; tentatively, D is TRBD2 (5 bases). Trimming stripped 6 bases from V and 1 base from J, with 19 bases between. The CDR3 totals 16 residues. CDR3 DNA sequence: TGTGCCAGCAGCCTAAGGACTCTCACTGGTTCCTACGAGCAGTACTTC. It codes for CASSLRTLTGSYEQYF.

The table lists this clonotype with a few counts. Written as DNA, the CDR3 is TGCAGCGTTAAAGGGGTGACAACTAATGAAAAACTGTTTTTT. This sequence encodes CSVKGVTTNEKLFF. The chain uses TRBV29-1 and TRBJ1-4; D might be TRBD1 (5 bases). The CDR3 is 14 amino acids. Germline V lookup: CDR1 SQVTM, CDR2 ANQGSEA. The V end lost 5 bases, the J end lost 0 bases, and 10 bases lay between the germline ends.